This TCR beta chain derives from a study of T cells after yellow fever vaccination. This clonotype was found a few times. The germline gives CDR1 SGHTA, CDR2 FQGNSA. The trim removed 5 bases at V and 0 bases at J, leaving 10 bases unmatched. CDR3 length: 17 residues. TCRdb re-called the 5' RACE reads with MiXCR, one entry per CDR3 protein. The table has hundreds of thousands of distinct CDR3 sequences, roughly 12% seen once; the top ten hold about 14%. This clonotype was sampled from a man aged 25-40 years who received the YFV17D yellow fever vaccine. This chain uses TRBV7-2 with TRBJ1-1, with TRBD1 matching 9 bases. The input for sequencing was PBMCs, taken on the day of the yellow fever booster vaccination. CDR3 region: CASSPGVGDRVNTEAFF. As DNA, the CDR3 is TGTGCCAGCAGCCCAGGAGTGGGGGACAGGGTGAACACTGAAGCTTTCTTT.